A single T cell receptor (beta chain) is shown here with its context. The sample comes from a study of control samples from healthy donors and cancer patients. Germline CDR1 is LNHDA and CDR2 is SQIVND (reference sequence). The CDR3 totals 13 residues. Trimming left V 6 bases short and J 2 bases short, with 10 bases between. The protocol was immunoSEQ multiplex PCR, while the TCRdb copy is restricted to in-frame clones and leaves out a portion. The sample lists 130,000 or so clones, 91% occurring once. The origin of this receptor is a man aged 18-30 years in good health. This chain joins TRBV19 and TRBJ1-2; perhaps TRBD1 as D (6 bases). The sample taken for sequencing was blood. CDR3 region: CASSRQGNYGYTF. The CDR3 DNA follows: TGTGCCAGTAGCCGTCAGGGGAACTATGGCTACACCTTC. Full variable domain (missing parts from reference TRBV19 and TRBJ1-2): DGGITQSPKYLFRKEGQNVTLSCEQNLNHDAMYWYRQDPGQGLRLIYYSQIVNDFQKGDIAEGYSVSREKKESFPLTVTSAQKNPTAFYLCASSRQGNYGYTFGSGTRLTVV.